The 24 T cell receptor beta chains below all came from one sample that was sequenced in a study of somatic mutations in cytotoxic T cells in rheumatoid arthritis. Profiling relied on immunoSEQ multiplex PCR, and the TCRdb table lists in-frame clones only, not all of them. The sample carries around 24,000 clones, roughly 87% recorded once. Sequenced sample: CD8+ T cells sorted from blood. All receptors derive from a man aged 50 to 59 in good health.

The chain employs TRBV30 and TRBJ1-2, with D perhaps TRBD1 (5 bases). Trimming took off 0 bases at V and 3 bases at J, with 14 bases between the two ends. The CDR3 runs 15 residues. CDR1 and CDR2 (germline): GTSNPN, SVGIG (reference sequence). The CDR3, as DNA: TGTGCCTGGAGTGTTTGGTCGGGGCAGGACTATGGCTACACCTTC. Protein product: CAWSVWSGQDYGYTF.

The V gene is TRBV7-9, the J gene TRBJ2-1; the match to TRBD1 covers 9 bases. The CDR3 consists of 15 residues. Trimming took 5 bases from V and 5 from J; bases not matched to a gene: 7. CDR1 and CDR2 from the germline V gene are SEHNR and FQNEAQ (reference sequence). As DNA, the CDR3 is TGTGCCAGCAGCCATACAGGGGGCGTCGACAATGAGCAGTTCTTC. Translated: CASSHTGGVDNEQFF.

The V call is TRBV6-4, the J call TRBJ2-1; 13 positions agree with TRBD2. CDR1 is MRHNA and CDR2 is SNTAGT in the germline V gene. This CDR3 spans 18 amino acids. The ends lost 3 bases at V and 5 bases at J; junction bases unmatched: 10. This CDR3 is CASSDTSGRALVDNEQFF. The CDR3, as DNA: TGTGCCAGCAGTGATACTAGCGGGAGGGCCTTGGTCGACAATGAGCAGTTCTTC.

The chain links TRBV11-2 to TRBJ1-5, with 7 bases fitting TRBD1. Trimming took 5 bases from V and 0 from J; bases not matched to a gene: 7. Germline V gene data show CDR1 as SGHAT and CDR2 as FQNNGV. The CDR3 covers 16 residues. The CDR3 loop is CASSPGTAYSNQPQHF. CDR3 coding DNA: TGTGCCAGCAGCCCCGGGACAGCTTATAGCAATCAGCCCCAGCATTTT.

This rearrangement joins TRBV6-1 to TRBJ2-1; 14 bases agree with TRBD2. Germline CDR1 reads MNHNS; CDR2 reads SASEGT. Trimming removed 5 bases from V and 9 bases from J; junction bases left unmatched: 6. CDR3 length: 15 amino acids. The CDR3 DNA is TGTGCCAGCAGTACCGGGACTAGCGGGAGCTCTGAGCAGTTCTTC. The encoded protein is CASSTGTSGSSEQFF.

This clone has a single count. The V gene is TRBV21-1, the J gene TRBJ1-3; TRBD1 was called by the table and not checked on the DNA. TRBV21-1 is a pseudogene. There are 13 residues in the CDR3. The CDR3 DNA reads TGTGCCAGCAGCAAAGGAGGGGGTCACACCATATATTTT. Translating it yields CASSKGGGHTIYF.

This clone was observed a handful of times. The genes are TRBV15 and TRBJ1-2; D uncertain. This CDR3 is 15 amino acids long. The ends were cut back, 1 base at V and 1 base at J, with 10 bases in the middle. CDR1 and CDR2 from the germline V gene are LNHNV and YYDKDF (reference sequence). The CDR3 coding sequence is TGTGCCACCAGCAGAGTTACAGCTCATAACTATGGCTACACCTTC. Its translation is CATSRVTAHNYGYTF.

Only a few counts were recorded for this clone. The chain has TRBV6-5 and TRBJ1-2; D gene ambiguous. Germline values: CDR1 MNHEY, CDR2 SVGAGI. This CDR3 has 13 amino acids. V gave up 2 bases and J gave up 6 bases, with 10 bases separating them. The CDR3 region is CASSYALRDGYTF. Here the CDR3 DNA reads TGTGCCAGCAGTTACGCGTTGCGGGATGGCTACACCTTC.

The chain uses TRBV7-9 and TRBJ1-2; D may be TRBD1 (5 bases). Trimming left V 0 bases short and J 2 bases short, with 7 bases between. The CDR3 runs to 14 residues. The germline V gene encodes CDR1 SEHNR and CDR2 FQNEAQ (reference sequence). The CDR3 region has the DNA TGTGCCAGCAGCTTAGCGGCAGGGAACTATGGCTACACCTTC. This sequence encodes CASSLAAGNYGYTF.

This chain connects TRBV4-1 to TRBJ2-3, with D possibly being TRBD1 (6 bases). The CDR3 length is 15 residues. The V end lost 4 bases, the J end lost 1 base, and 12 bases lay between the germline ends. In germline, CDR1 is MGHRA, CDR2 YSYEKL. This chain's CDR3 is CASSRQGRGTDTQYF. Here the CDR3 DNA reads TGCGCCAGCAGCCGGCAGGGGAGAGGCACAGATACGCAGTATTTT.

This chain connects TRBV5-1 to TRBJ1-1; 7 bases match TRBD1. This CDR3 comprises 15 residues. Germline V gene data show CDR1 as SGHRS and CDR2 as YFSETQ. V lost 5 bases, J lost 0 bases, and 7 bases stayed unmatched. The CDR3: CASSVLQGMNTEAFF. The CDR3 nucleotides are TGCGCCAGCAGTGTCTTACAGGGGATGAACACTGAAGCTTTCTTT.

The rearrangement uses TRBV5-6 and TRBJ1-3; maybe TRBD1 (5 bases). Per the germline V gene, CDR1 is SGHDT and CDR2 is YYEEEE. Trimming stripped 1 base from V and 3 bases from J, with 14 bases between. This CDR3 is 16 amino acids long. CDR3 protein: CASSLMGTSLGNTIYF. As DNA, the CDR3 is TGTGCCAGCAGCTTGATGGGGACTTCGCTTGGAAACACCATATATTTT. The full variable domain, its missing parts supplied by reference TRBV5-6 and TRBJ1-3, is DAGVTQSPTHLIKTRGQQVTLRCSPKSGHDTVSWYQQALGQGPQFIFQYYEEEERQRGNFPDRFSGHQFPNYSSELNVNALLLGDSALYLCASSLMGTSLGNTIYFGEGSWLTVV.

This rearrangement joins TRBV6-1 to TRBJ2-1; D is undetermined. The CDR3 consists of 10 residues. Trimming pared 6 bases from V and 3 bases from J, leaving 0 bases between. Per germline, CDR1 MNHNS and CDR2 SASEGT. The CDR3 reads CASSYNEQFF. In DNA form, the CDR3 reads TGTGCCAGCAGCTACAATGAGCAGTTCTTC.

This clone was seen only a few times. The chain links TRBV4-2 to TRBJ2-7, with TRBD1 matching 12 bases. Germline CDR1 LGHNA, CDR2 YNFKEQ. The CDR3 is 16 residues long. Trimming at V came to 3 bases and at J to 5 bases, leaving 8 bases not matched to a gene. CDR3: CASSQNTGTGGDEQYF. In DNA, the CDR3 is TGTGCCAGCAGCCAGAACACCGGGACAGGGGGCGACGAGCAGTACTTC.

This rearrangement joins TRBV29-1 to TRBJ2-1; TRBD1 aligns across 11 bases. With V trimmed by 7 bases and J by 5 bases, 7 bases remained unmatched. CDR1 is SQVTM and CDR2 is ANQGSEA in the germline V gene. This CDR3 spans 14 amino acids. DNA of the CDR3: TGCAGCGGCGGGTGGGACAGGGGGGACAATGAGCAGTTCTTC. Translating it yields CSGGWDRGDNEQFF.

This clone was observed a few times. This chain links TRBV7-9 with TRBJ1-1; weak D call: TRBD1 (5 bases). V shed 2 bases and J shed 6 bases, with 7 bases lying between them. The CDR3 sequence is 12 residues long. Germline lookup yields CDR1 SEHNR and CDR2 FQNEAQ (reference sequence). The CDR3 is CASSLQGSEAFF. CDR3 in DNA: TGTGCCAGCAGCTTACAGGGATCTGAAGCTTTCTTT.

This clone was seen once. The chain uses TRBV11-2 and TRBJ1-1; no clear D gene. The CDR3 is made up of 13 amino acids. Between the trimmed V and J ends, which lost 1 base and 5 bases, there was a span of 8 bases. The V gene's germline CDR1 is SGHAT and CDR2 FQNNGV. CDR3 loop: CASSLGSLTEAFF. The CDR3 DNA reads as TGTGCCAGCAGCTTAGGGTCCCTGACTGAAGCTTTCTTT. Full variable domain (outside the CDR3, taken from reference TRBV11-2 and TRBJ1-1): EAGVAQSPRYKIIEKRQSVAFWCNPISGHATLYWYQQILGQGPKLLIQFQNNGVVDDSQLPKDRFSAERLKGVDSTLKIQPAKLEDSAVYLCASSLGSLTEAFFGQGTRLTVV.

V is TRBV7-9 and J is TRBJ2-2; TRBD1 matches at 9 bases. The CDR3 extends over 17 amino acids. From germline, CDR1 is SEHNR and CDR2 FQNEAQ (reference sequence). Trimming at V came to 2 bases and at J to 6 bases, leaving 10 bases not matched to a gene. Here the CDR3 DNA reads TGTGCCAGCAGCTTATATGGGGACAGGGCTACGGCCGGGGAGCTGTTTTTT. Protein product: CASSLYGDRATAGELFF.

The CDR3 sequence: CASSLAGDRDNEQFF. The CDR3 DNA reads as TGTGCCAGCAGCTTAGCGGGCGACAGGGACAATGAGCAGTTCTTC. V usage is TRBV7-9 and J usage is TRBJ2-1, with 7 bases identical to TRBD1. Germline CDR1 and CDR2: SEHNR and FQNEAQ (reference sequence). This CDR3 contains 15 residues. The trim removed 0 bases at V and 5 bases at J, leaving 4 bases unmatched.

The chain uses TRBV12-5 and TRBJ2-3, with D perhaps matching TRBD1 or TRBD2 (5 bases each). Germline V gene lookup returns CDR1 LGHNT and CDR2 FRNRAP. V gave up 8 bases and J gave up 2 bases, with 11 bases separating them. The length of the CDR3 is 13 residues. In DNA form, the CDR3 reads TGTGCTAGTCGCTACGGGACCACAGATACGCAGTATTTT. Residues: CASRYGTTDTQYF.

This chain uses TRBV10-3 with TRBJ1-4; D is unresolved. Trimming left V 0 bases short and J 1 base short, with 6 bases between. The CDR3 covers 15 residues. The germline V gene has CDR1 ENHRY and CDR2 SYGVKD. The CDR3 sequence is CAISESRETNEKLFF. The CDR3 DNA reads TGTGCCATCAGTGAGTCGCGGGAAACTAATGAAAAACTGTTTTTT.

In its sample, this clone was seen a few times. The gene calls are TRBV7-9 and TRBJ1-1, with 11 nucleotides matching TRBD1. CDR1 SEHNR and CDR2 FQNEAQ come from the germline V gene (reference sequence). J gave up 2 bases and V 5 bases, and 4 bases lay outside the gene matches. The CDR3 is 15 residues long. The CDR3 coding sequence is TGTGCCAGCAGCCCTTGGACAGGGGGCAACACTGAAGCTTTCTTT. Translated: CASSPWTGGNTEAFF.

In its sample, this clone was seen once. The chain has TRBV7-9 and TRBJ2-7; D perhaps matches TRBD2 (6 bases). Germline V gives CDR1 SEHNR, CDR2 FQNEAQ (reference sequence). V lost 1 base and J lost 7, with 14 bases in between. The CDR3 has 14 residues. The CDR3 coding sequence is TGTGCCAGCAGCTTAGTGGGGGGTAAGAGAGAGCAGTACTTC. This codes for CASSLVGGKREQYF.

DNA for the CDR3: TGTGCCAGCAGTTTACTCGCTAGCGGGCCGTCCTACAATGAGCAGTTCTTC. Its protein product is CASSLLASGPSYNEQFF. The V gene is TRBV27, the J gene TRBJ2-1; 8 bases are a match to TRBD2. This CDR3 is built from 17 residues. Looked up from germline, CDR1 is MNHEY and CDR2 is SMNVEV (reference sequence). V shed 2 bases and J 1 base; nucleotides not matched to a gene: 7.